This T cell receptor beta chain stems from a study of CD4 T cells in relation to SARS-CoV-2 and coronaviruses. Background on the study: ViraFEST: roughly 10-day antigen culture of PBMCs, then TCR beta CDR3 sequencing.

Measured with immunoSEQ multiplex PCR; TCRdb has only the in-frame clones, and not every one. The sample shows about 41,000 clones, under 90% of them seen only once. Comment on this clone: Its antigen is unidentified.

For nine to ten days, approximately 10^5 sorted CD4+ cells grew with T cell-depleted PBMCs and CEF. V was pared by 4 bases and J by 0 bases, with 9 bases of the junction left unmatched. Germline CDR1 is SGHRS and CDR2 is YFSETQ. There are 17 residues in the CDR3. The clonotype originates from an adult with COVID-19. V and J are TRBV5-1 and TRBJ2-4, with 8 bases lining up with TRBD1. Sample: naive CD4+ T cells from PBMCs, cultured in vitro. As to subset: naive CD4+ T cells isolated by negative enrichment. In DNA, the CDR3 is TGCGCCAGCAGCCCAGACAGGGGTCGCTTAGCCAAAAACATTCAGTACTTC. It specifies CASSPDRGRLAKNIQYF.